Listed below are T cell receptor beta chains from one sample, sequenced in a study of blood T cell repertoires in COVID-19. TCRdb's copy holds only in-frame clones and misses some; the assay was immunoSEQ multiplex PCR. The sample consists of 120,000 or so clones, approximately 85% of them appearing once. Sequenced input: peripheral blood. The source of these receptors is a man aged 30 to 45 with COVID-19, enrolled during active disease. CDR3s include the opening cysteine and the closing phenylalanine or tryptophan. Fields, in order: V gene, clone size, D gene, J gene, CDR3 protein, CDR3 DNA. The D gene is left open where the match is weak. Clone size is not always given. Where it is, it says once, few, many or a class for expanded clones.

v_gene: TRBV30; abundance: NA; d_gene: NA; j_gene: TRBJ1-5; CDR3aa: CAWSVRGREPQHF; CDR3nt: TGTGCCTGGAGTGTACGTGGGAGGGAGCCCCAGCATTTT
v_gene: TRBV29-1; abundance: NA; d_gene: NA; j_gene: TRBJ2-7; CDR3aa: CSVDSGPNPGSEQYF; CDR3nt: TGCAGCGTTGACTCAGGACCTAACCCAGGGTCCGAGCAGTACTTC
v_gene: TRBV2; abundance: NA; d_gene: NA; j_gene: TRBJ1-1; CDR3aa: CASNWQVRAEAFF; CDR3nt: TGTGCCAGCAACTGGCAGGTCCGCGCTGAAGCTTTCTTT
v_gene: TRBV18; abundance: once; d_gene: NA; j_gene: TRBJ2-3; CDR3aa: CASSPPGDTQYF; CDR3nt: TGTGCCAGCTCACCACCCGGAGATACGCAGTATTTT
v_gene: TRBV12-3/TRBV12-4; abundance: NA; d_gene: NA; j_gene: TRBJ1-1; CDR3aa: CASSRSTEAFF; CDR3nt: TGTGCCAGCAGCCGGTCCACTGAAGCTTTCTTT
v_gene: TRBV13; abundance: NA; d_gene: NA; j_gene: TRBJ2-6; CDR3aa: CASSSRSSGANVLTF; CDR3nt: TGTGCCAGCAGCTCTAGGTCCTCTGGGGCCAACGTCCTGACTTTC
v_gene: TRBV7-2; abundance: NA; d_gene: TRBD1; j_gene: TRBJ1-1; CDR3aa: CASTGTGYEGTEAFF; CDR3nt: TGTGCCAGCACGGGGACAGGGTACGAAGGCACTGAAGCTTTCTTT
v_gene: TRBV5-1; abundance: NA; d_gene: TRBD1; j_gene: TRBJ1-2; CDR3aa: CASSPGTAYGYTF; CDR3nt: TGCGCCAGCAGCCCTGGGACAGCCTATGGCTACACCTTC
v_gene: TRBV30; abundance: NA; d_gene: NA; j_gene: TRBJ2-7; CDR3aa: CAWSKGADYEQYF; CDR3nt: TGTGCCTGGAGTAAAGGGGCAGATTACGAGCAGTACTTC
v_gene: TRBV4-2; abundance: many; d_gene: TRBD2; j_gene: TRBJ2-5; CDR3aa: CASSQDRGGEETQYF; CDR3nt: TGTGCCAGCAGCCAAGATCGCGGGGGGGAAGAGACCCAGTACTTC
v_gene: TRBV4-2; abundance: NA; d_gene: TRBD2; j_gene: TRBJ2-2; CDR3aa: CASSHPPGSGKNTGELFF; CDR3nt: TGTGCCAGCAGCCACCCCCCGGGTAGCGGGAAGAACACCGGGGAGCTGTTTTTT